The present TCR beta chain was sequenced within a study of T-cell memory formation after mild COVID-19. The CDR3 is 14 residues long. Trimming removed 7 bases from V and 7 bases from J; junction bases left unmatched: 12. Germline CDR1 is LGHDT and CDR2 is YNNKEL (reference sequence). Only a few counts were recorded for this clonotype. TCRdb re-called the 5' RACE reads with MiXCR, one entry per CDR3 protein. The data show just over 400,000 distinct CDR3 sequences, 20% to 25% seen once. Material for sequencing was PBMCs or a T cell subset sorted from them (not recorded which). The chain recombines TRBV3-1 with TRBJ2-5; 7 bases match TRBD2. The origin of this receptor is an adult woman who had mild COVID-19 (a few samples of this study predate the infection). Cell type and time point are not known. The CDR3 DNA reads TGTGCCAGCACCCCACCGTCGGCTAGCGGGACCCAGTACTTC. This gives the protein CASTPPSASGTQYF.